This T cell receptor (beta chain) was obtained from a study of blood T cell repertoires in COVID-19. Study-level background: COVID-19 samples from acute and convalescent phases originated in the United States, Italy and Spain.

Using immunoSEQ multiplex PCR, the repertoire was profiled, and TCRdb retains in-frame clones only, with some absent. The table lists a few hundred thousand clones, more than 70% of them singletons, with 1.6% in the top ten. The CDR3 length is 16 residues. The germline CDR1 and CDR2 sequences are MNHEY and SVGAGI. V lost 1 base and J lost 4; bases outside the gene matches: 4. The source material was peripheral blood. This TCR came from a woman in her 50s with acute or convalescent COVID-19. The chain carries TRBV6-5 and TRBJ2-1; 10 positions match TRBD2. CDR3 DNA sequence: TGTGCCAGCAGTTACTTTCGGACTAGCGGATACAATGAGCAGTTCTTC. Its protein is CASSYFRTSGYNEQFF.